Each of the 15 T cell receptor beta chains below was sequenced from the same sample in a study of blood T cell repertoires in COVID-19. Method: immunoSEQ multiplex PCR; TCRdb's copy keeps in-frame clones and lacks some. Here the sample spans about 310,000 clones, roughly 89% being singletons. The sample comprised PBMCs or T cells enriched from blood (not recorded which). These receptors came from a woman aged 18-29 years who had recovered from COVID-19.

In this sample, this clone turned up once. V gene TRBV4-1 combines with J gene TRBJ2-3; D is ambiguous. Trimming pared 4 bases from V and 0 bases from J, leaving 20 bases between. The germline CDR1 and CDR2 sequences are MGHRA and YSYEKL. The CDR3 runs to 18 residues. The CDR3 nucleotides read TGCGCCAGCAGCCCAACCACAGACCCCTACCGTAGCACAGATACGCAGTATTTT. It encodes CASSPTTDPYRSTDTQYF.

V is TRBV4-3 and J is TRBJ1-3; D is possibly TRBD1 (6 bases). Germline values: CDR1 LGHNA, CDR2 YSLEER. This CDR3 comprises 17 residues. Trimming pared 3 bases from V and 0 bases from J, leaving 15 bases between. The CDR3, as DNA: TGCGCCAGCAGCCAGGGATCAGGGGCCTACTCTGGAAACACCATATATTTT. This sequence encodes CASSQGSGAYSGNTIYF.

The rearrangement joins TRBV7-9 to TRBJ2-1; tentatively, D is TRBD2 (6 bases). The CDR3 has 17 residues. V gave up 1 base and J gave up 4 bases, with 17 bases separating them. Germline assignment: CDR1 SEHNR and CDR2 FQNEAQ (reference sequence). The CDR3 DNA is TGTGCCAGCAGCTTAGTGCGTGCCGGGGGAACTTACAATGAGCAGTTCTTC. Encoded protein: CASSLVRAGGTYNEQFF.

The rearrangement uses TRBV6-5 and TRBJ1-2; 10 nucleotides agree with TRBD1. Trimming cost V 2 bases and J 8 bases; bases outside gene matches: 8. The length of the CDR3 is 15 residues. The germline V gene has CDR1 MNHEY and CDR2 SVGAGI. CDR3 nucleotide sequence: TGTGCCAGCAGTTACCAGACAGGGGGCTTTTCGGGCTACACCTTC. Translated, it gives CASSYQTGGFSGYTF.

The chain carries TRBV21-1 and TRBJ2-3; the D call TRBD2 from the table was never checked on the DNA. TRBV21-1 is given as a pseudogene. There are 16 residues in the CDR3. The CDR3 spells CASSKAASGYPDTQYF. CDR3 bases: TGTGCCAGCAGCAAAGCAGCTAGCGGGTACCCAGATACGCAGTATTTT.

The CDR3 DNA follows: TGTGCCTGGAGGGGCGACCGTACAGGCGAGCAGTACTTC. It codes for CAWRGDRTGEQYF. The rearrangement links TRBV30 to TRBJ2-7; a weak D match, TRBD1 (5 bases). Germline loops: CDR1 GTSNPN, CDR2 SVGIG (reference sequence). The CDR3 totals 13 residues. V gave up 3 bases and J gave up 6 bases, with 15 bases separating them.

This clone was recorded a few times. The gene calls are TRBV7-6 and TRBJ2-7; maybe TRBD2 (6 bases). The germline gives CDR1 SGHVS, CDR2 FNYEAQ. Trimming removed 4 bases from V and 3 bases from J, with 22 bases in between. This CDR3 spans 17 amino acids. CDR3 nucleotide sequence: TGTGCCAGCAGCTCGGGGGTACACAGGCAGCTTTACTACGAGCAGTACTTC. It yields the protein CASSSGVHRQLYYEQYF.

The DNA of the CDR3 is TGTGCCAGCAGCGTCTGGGAAGACAGGGGCTATGGCTACACCTTC. Its protein is CASSVWEDRGYGYTF. The chain links TRBV9 to TRBJ1-2; 8 bases match TRBD1. The CDR3 is 15 residues long. The V segment lost 2 bases and the J segment 4 bases; nucleotides outside the gene matches: 7. Looked up from germline, CDR1 is SGDLS and CDR2 is YYNGEE.

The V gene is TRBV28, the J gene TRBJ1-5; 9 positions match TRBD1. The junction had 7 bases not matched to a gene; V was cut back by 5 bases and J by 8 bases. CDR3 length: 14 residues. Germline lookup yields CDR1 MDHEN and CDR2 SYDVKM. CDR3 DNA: TGTGCCAGCAGTCCGTGGGACAGGGAGAAGCCCCAGCATTTT. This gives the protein CASSPWDREKPQHF.

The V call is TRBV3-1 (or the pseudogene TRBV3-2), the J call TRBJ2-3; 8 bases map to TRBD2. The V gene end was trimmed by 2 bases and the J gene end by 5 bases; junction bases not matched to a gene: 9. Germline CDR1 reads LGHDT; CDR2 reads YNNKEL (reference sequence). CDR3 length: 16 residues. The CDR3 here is CASSQTGGDFVDTQYF. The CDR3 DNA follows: TGTGCCAGCAGCCAAACCGGGGGGGACTTTGTAGATACGCAGTATTTT.

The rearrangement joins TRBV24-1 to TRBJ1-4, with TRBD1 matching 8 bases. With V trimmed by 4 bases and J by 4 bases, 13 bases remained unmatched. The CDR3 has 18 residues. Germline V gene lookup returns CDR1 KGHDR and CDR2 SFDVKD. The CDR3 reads CATSDDRGKWSCNEKLFF. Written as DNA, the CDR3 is TGTGCCACCAGTGACGACAGGGGAAAGTGGTCATGTAATGAAAAACTGTTTTTT.

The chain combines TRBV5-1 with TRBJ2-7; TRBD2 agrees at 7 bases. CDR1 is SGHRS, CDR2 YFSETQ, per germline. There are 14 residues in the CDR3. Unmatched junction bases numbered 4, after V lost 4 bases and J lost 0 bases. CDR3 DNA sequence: TGCGCCAGCAGCCCGGGACTAAGCTCCTACGAGCAGTACTTC. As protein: CASSPGLSSYEQYF.

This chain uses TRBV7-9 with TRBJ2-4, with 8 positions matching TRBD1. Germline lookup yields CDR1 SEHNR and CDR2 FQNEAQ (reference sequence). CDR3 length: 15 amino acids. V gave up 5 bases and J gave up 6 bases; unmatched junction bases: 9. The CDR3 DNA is TGTGCCAGCAGCCTACCGACAGGGGTGGGAAACATTCAGTACTTC. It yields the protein CASSLPTGVGNIQYF. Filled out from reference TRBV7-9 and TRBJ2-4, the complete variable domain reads DTGVSQNPRHKITKRGQNVTFRCDPISEHNRLYWYRQTLGQGPEFLTYFQNEAQLEKSRLLSDRFSAERPKGSFSTLEIQRTEQGDSAMYLCASSLPTGVGNIQYFGAGTRLSVL.

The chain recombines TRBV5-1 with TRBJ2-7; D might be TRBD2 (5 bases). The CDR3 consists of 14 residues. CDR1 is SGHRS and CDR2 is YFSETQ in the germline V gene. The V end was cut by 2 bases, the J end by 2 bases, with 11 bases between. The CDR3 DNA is TGCGCCAGCAGCTTCGGGGTGGCTACCTACGAGCAGTACTTC. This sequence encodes CASSFGVATYEQYF.

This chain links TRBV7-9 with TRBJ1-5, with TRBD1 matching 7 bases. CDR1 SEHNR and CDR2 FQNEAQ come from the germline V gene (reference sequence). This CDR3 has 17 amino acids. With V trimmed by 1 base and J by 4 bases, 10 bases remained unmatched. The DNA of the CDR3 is TGTGCCAGCAGCTTAGTTGTGGGACAGAGAAGTAATCAGCCCCAGCATTTT. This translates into CASSLVVGQRSNQPQHF. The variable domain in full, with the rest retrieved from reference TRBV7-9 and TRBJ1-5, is DTGVSQNPRHKITKRGQNVTFRCDPISEHNRLYWYRQTLGQGPEFLTYFQNEAQLEKSRLLSDRFSAERPKGSFSTLEIQRTEQGDSAMYLCASSLVVGQRSNQPQHFGDGTRLSIL.